This record concerns one T cell receptor beta chain sequence. Its antigen is still unknown. The sample holds no much larger clone one base away, and base qualities are not on file. This sample was included in a study of blood T cell repertoires in COVID-19 (dated by TCRdb to the early 2020s). At the level of the whole study: Collaborator samples came from the United States, Italy and Spain and covered acute and convalescent phases of COVID-19. Subjects who had been exposed to COVID-19, were actively infected with it, or had recovered from it provided the deeply sampled blood TCRbeta repertoires that made up the dataset. The prospective study material was composed of cDNA or gDNA derived from T cells, B-cell-depleted T cells, or PBMCs. The repertoires were released in a freely available public database intended as a resource for research on the immune response to SARS-CoV-2. The samples were drawn from the first 160 participants of the ongoing ImmuneRACE study and from 950 to 1,500 subjects provided by 6 global collaborators. Sample metadata almost always included a de-identified subject ID, COVID-19 status, age in years and sex. Where available, HLA class I and class II types were taken from metadata supplied by the sample provider and were not determined by assay-based typing. Broad study findings and their caveats: The quantity of clinical and demographic metadata differed by source and by participant and was supplied without curation.

In Seattle, one collaborating source enrolled patients while the infection was active and tracked those patients longitudinally over the course of disease. The collaborating institutions used their own protocols to collect whole blood in K2EDTA tubes. Collaborator samples were shipped for TCRbeta analysis as frozen whole blood, isolated PBMCs, or DNA extracted from either sample type. CDR1 and CDR2, looked up from the germline V gene, are SGHAT and FQNNGV. V loses 3 bases of germline sequence and J loses 8 bases, and the interval between the two ends is 16 bases. Counted from cysteine to phenylalanine, this CDR3 has 14 amino acids. Kept here is only the CDR3 DNA, which spans 42 bases and is read in frame from base 1. The immunoSEQ Assay, a bias-controlled multiplex PCR, was used to amplify TCRbeta CDR3 regions from genomic DNA. The source study handled its data this way. Within the assay, amplification of reference gene primers was used to estimate how many nucleated cells each sample contained. To quantify the absolute abundance of each unique TCRbeta CDR3 rearrangement, sequence reads were collapsed and filtered. For each sample, productive Simpson clonality was calculated by taking the square root of Simpson's diversity index across productive rearrangements. TCRdb holds this immuneACCESS table with in-frame rearrangements only. Some clones are missing; in checked studies, unresolved V genes explain under half, and the rest has no known cause. Clone size and the V and J calls come from that table; the DNA yielded D and trimming. The sample table shows under 200,000 clones, and around four fifths are seen once. The top ten clones comprise about 0.91% of the sample.

The chain employs TRBV11-2 and TRBJ1-2; TRBD1 could be the D gene, as 5 bases match. The sample taken for sequencing was peripheral blood. This TCR derives from a man in his sixties with COVID-19, enrolled during active disease. The DNA sequence is as follows: TGTGCCAGCAGCTTTGCGGGGCTCGGGCAGGGCTACACCTTC. The encoded protein is CASSFAGLGQGYTF. Here the CDR3 is joined to the reference TRBV11-2 and TRBJ1-2 genes, and the full variable domain is: EAGVAQSPRYKIIEKRQSVAFWCNPISGHATLYWYQQILGQGPKLLIQFQNNGVVDDSQLPKDRFSAERLKGVDSTLKIQPAKLEDSAVYLCASSFAGLGQGYTFGSGTRLTVV.